This T cell receptor beta chain is from a study of CD8 T cells in ankylosing spondylitis. There are many counts of this clonotype. As yet, its antigen is unknown. Study-level points and caveats: Earlier literature documents some of the motif variants in reactive arthritis synovial fluid and blood. Researchers report that disease-linked clones proved CD8+ and relatively rare in peripheral blood.

As the method for making TCR beta libraries, quantitative 5'-RACE with molecular barcodes was used. TCRdb analysed the 5' RACE reads with MiXCR anew, one entry per CDR3 protein. This table has hundreds of thousands of distinct CDR3 sequences, 7.5% to 9.5% appearing once. The CDR3 has 13 amino acids. CDR1 is SQVTM, CDR2 ANQGSEA, per germline. The V gene lost 4 bases and the J gene lost 2 bases, with 9 bases spanning the gap. Sequencing used blood, either unsorted or a sorted T cell fraction (not recorded which). J is TRBJ1-5 and V is TRBV29-1, with D unresolved. This receptor was identified in a female donor with ankylosing spondylitis or in good health (not recorded which). The CDR3 DNA is TGCAGCGTTGCCGGAGGCGGCAATCAGCCCCAGCATTTT. Its protein is CSVAGGGNQPQHF.